Below are 5 T cell receptor beta chains sequenced from a single sample in a study of T cells after yellow fever vaccination. TCRdb processed the 5' RACE reads anew with MiXCR; each CDR3 protein has one entry. The repertoire holds some 260,000 distinct CDR3 sequences, with approximately 5.2% as singletons. This material consisted of CD4+ T cells sorted from PBMCs, taken on the day of the yellow fever booster vaccination. Source of these receptors: a man aged 18 to 29 who received the YFV17D yellow fever vaccine.

The rearrangement links TRBV9 to TRBJ2-1; D gene uncertain. Trimming stripped 0 bases from V and 8 bases from J, with 12 bases between. Germline values: CDR1 SGDLS, CDR2 YYNGEE. This CDR3 is 14 amino acids long. As DNA, the CDR3 is TGTGCCAGCAGCGTAGGATTTAGTGGGGATGAGCAGTTCTTC. This gives the protein CASSVGFSGDEQFF.

This clonotype was seen a handful of times. The chain uses TRBV11-2 and TRBJ2-3, with 9 bases fitting TRBD2. The CDR3 is 16 amino acids. The germline V gene encodes CDR1 SGHAT and CDR2 FQNNGV. After removal of 4 bases from V and 6 bases from J, the junction contained 11 bases not matched to a gene. The CDR3 bases are TGTGCCAGCAGCTCCGGTAGCGGGGGAGGCCTGGATACGCAGTATTTT. Amino acids: CASSSGSGGGLDTQYF.

This clonotype occurred a few times. This rearrangement joins TRBV6-5 to TRBJ2-7; tentatively, D is TRBD2 (6 bases). The CDR3 is made up of 13 amino acids. Germline V gives CDR1 MNHEY, CDR2 SVGAGI. Trimming stripped 4 bases from V and 1 base from J, with 8 bases between. CDR3 bases: TGTGCCAGCAGTTGGGGGGTTTCCTACGAGCAGTACTTC. This encodes CASSWGVSYEQYF.

The chain links TRBV18 to TRBJ2-3; 10 bases fit TRBD2. With 1 base clipped from V and 2 bases from J, the junction kept 6 bases outside the gene matches. Germline V gene data show CDR1 as KGHSH and CDR2 as LQKENI. The CDR3 extends over 17 amino acids. The CDR3 loop is CASSPLLAGAHTDTQYF. The CDR3, as DNA: TGTGCCAGCTCACCACTTCTAGCGGGGGCCCACACAGATACGCAGTATTTT.

This clonotype was recorded at least ten times. The V and J genes are TRBV9 and TRBJ2-3, with unresolved D. V was cut by 4 bases and J by 3 bases, with 6 bases left in between. CDR3 length equals 12 residues. The germline gives CDR1 SGDLS, CDR2 YYNGEE. CDR3 amino acids: CASSTRTDTQYF. The CDR3, as DNA: TGTGCCAGCAGCACTCGAACAGATACGCAGTATTTT.